This T cell receptor (beta chain) came from a study of blood T cell repertoires in COVID-19. Across the study: Samples of COVID-19 (acute and convalescent) were obtained from the United States, Italy and Spain.

Authors' analysis steps: Scientists estimated how many nucleated cells there were by amplifying reference gene primers. Assay used: immunoSEQ multiplex PCR; TCRdb lists only in-frame clones, some missing. V and J calls and clone size come straight from that table; D and trimming were deduced from the DNA. Of about 160,000 clones in the sample, about 90% are singletons; the top ten hold 4.8%. In regard to this clone: Compared with germline, one end of the junction differs, possibly owing to a read error.

Input material: peripheral blood. The sequence was collected from a young man with COVID-19, enrolled during active disease.

In DNA form, the CDR3 reads TGTGCCAGCAGCCTGAACCACGCTATCCACTTC. Translating gives CASSLNHAIHF. The chain links TRBV14 to TRBJ2-7, with D hard to call. Germline V CDR1 and CDR2: SGHDN, FVKESK. This CDR3 contains 11 residues.